The 13 T cell receptor beta chains reported below all come from one sample, sequenced in a study of OX40 agonist ivuxolimab in advanced cancers. Sequencing was performed with immunoSEQ multiplex PCR; in TCRdb, only in-frame clones are kept and a portion is missing. Of some 72,000 clones listed, around 93% are singletons. Sequencing was performed on CD4+ or CD8+ T cells sorted from blood, taken in a trial of the OX40 agonist ivuxolimab. The receptor source for this set is an adult with an advanced solid tumor such as melanoma, head and neck, liver or kidney cancer.

J is TRBJ1-1 and V is TRBV12-5; 7 nucleotides align to TRBD1. Looked up from germline, CDR1 is LGHNT and CDR2 is FRNRAP. The CDR3 has 13 amino acids. The ends lost 1 base at V and 8 bases at J; junction bases unmatched: 4. The DNA for the CDR3 is TGTGCTAGTGGTTTGGGCCAGGACAGGGAAGCTTTCTTT. Protein: CASGLGQDREAFF.

The DNA of the CDR3 is TGCGCCAGCAGCTTGGGAAACTATGGCTACACCTTC. It encodes CASSLGNYGYTF. The chain combines TRBV5-1 with TRBJ1-2; no firm D call. Germline V gene data show CDR1 as SGHRS and CDR2 as YFSETQ. The V end was cut by 0 bases, the J end by 2 bases, with 2 bases between. The CDR3 sequence is 12 residues long.

About this clone itself: Distinct nucleotide sequences in the sample also encode this CDR3. The genes are TRBV7-2 and TRBJ1-1; no clear D gene. The CDR3 extends over 14 amino acids. The germline gives CDR1 SGHTA, CDR2 FQGNSA. Trimming took 3 bases from V and 3 from J, leaving 11 bases between them. CDR3 region: CASSLVGRDTEAFF. CDR3 nucleotides: TGTGCCAGCAGCTTGGTAGGGAGGGACACTGAAGCTTTCTTT.

This rearrangement joins TRBV7-2 to TRBJ2-1; 8 nucleotides align to TRBD2. The CDR3 has 15 amino acids. V shed 4 bases and J 7 bases; nucleotides not matched to a gene: 9. The germline V gene has CDR1 SGHTA and CDR2 FQGNSA. The CDR3 bases are TGTGCCAGCAGCTCCCTAAGCGGGAGTAAAAATGAGCAGTTCTTC. Its protein product is CASSSLSGSKNEQFF.

The chain combines TRBV29-1 with TRBJ2-3; 9 nucleotides agree with TRBD1. V trimming: 6 bases; J trimming: 8 bases; junction bases outside the gene matches: 12. The CDR3 consists of 14 residues. The germline CDR1 and CDR2 sequences are SQVTM and ANQGSEA. This chain's CDR3 is CSVPLGQGSATQYF. CDR3 DNA: TGCAGCGTCCCTTTGGGACAGGGATCTGCTACGCAGTATTTT.

The chain carries TRBV20-1 and TRBJ2-7, with unresolved D. Trimming removed 3 bases from V and 3 bases from J, with 6 bases in between. The CDR3 is made up of 11 amino acids. Germline V gene sequence: CDR1 DFQATT, CDR2 SNEGSKA (reference sequence). The CDR3 DNA reads TGCAGTGCTAGTCTACACTACGAGCAGTACTTC. Its translation is CSASLHYEQYF.

CDR3 amino acids: CASSFKQGRDTGELFF. CDR3 nucleotides: TGTGCCAGCAGCTTTAAACAGGGTCGGGATACCGGGGAGCTGTTTTTT. This chain uses TRBV5-5 with TRBJ2-2; weak D call: TRBD1 (6 bases). The ends were cut back, 2 bases at V and 5 bases at J, with 16 bases in the middle. From germline, CDR1 is SGHKS and CDR2 YYEKEE (reference sequence). This CDR3 comprises 16 residues.

On this clone: Its ends do not fully match the called genes, so a read error is possible. This sample also contains other DNA sequences that code for the same CDR3. The gene calls are TRBV2 and TRBJ2-1; 9 bases fit TRBD2. Germline CDR1 SNHLY, CDR2 FYNNEI. The CDR3 is 14 amino acids. The CDR3 DNA reads TGCGCCAGCAAGGTTGCGGGAGGGCCGCATGAGCAGTTCTTC. As protein: CASKVAGGPHEQFF.

The chain uses TRBV4-1 and TRBJ2-4; 12 bases line up with TRBD2. V shed 4 bases, J shed 6 bases, and the junction held 19 bases outside the gene matches. This CDR3 has 20 amino acids. Germline CDR1 reads MGHRA; CDR2 reads YSYEKL. CDR3 bases: TGCGCCAGCAGCCGGGACAGGGTCGGGTCTAGCGGGAGGGTTGGAAACATTCAGTACTTC. This codes for CASSRDRVGSSGRVGNIQYF.

This chain joins TRBV7-2 and TRBJ2-5; 12 nucleotides line up with TRBD2. Germline V gene lookup returns CDR1 SGHTA and CDR2 FQGNSA. The CDR3 runs to 18 residues. V lost 2 bases and J lost 4; bases outside the gene matches: 11. In DNA form, the CDR3 reads TGTGCCAGCAGCTTAAGGGCTAGCGGGAGGGGAGGTGGAGAGACCCAGTACTTC. Translating gives CASSLRASGRGGGETQYF.

This sequence joins TRBV9 and TRBJ2-3, with D possibly matching TRBD2 (6 bases). V lost 4 bases to trimming and J lost 0 bases, with 15 bases between them. Germline CDR1 SGDLS, CDR2 YYNGEE. The length of the CDR3 is 16 residues. The CDR3 nucleotides read TGTGCCAGCAGCCCCGGTACTAGCAGGAGCACAGATACGCAGTATTTT. It translates to CASSPGTSRSTDTQYF.

The chain links TRBV2 to TRBJ2-7; 7 bases line up with TRBD2. The CDR3 consists of 16 residues. The germline CDR1 and CDR2 sequences are SNHLY and FYNNEI. Trimming took 7 bases from V and 9 from J; bases not matched to a gene: 21. For the CDR3, the DNA is TGTGCCAGCACTCGAATCAGGGACTACCTGCAACCTGGGCAGTACTTC. The encoded protein is CASTRIRDYLQPGQYF. Full variable domain (missing parts from reference TRBV2 and TRBJ2-7): EPEVTQTPSHQVTQMGQEVILRCVPISNHLYFYWYRQILGQKVEFLVSFYNNEISEKSEIFDDQFSVERPDGSNFTLKIRSTKLEDSAMYFCASTRIRDYLQPGQYFGPGTRLTVT.

V gene TRBV18 combines with J gene TRBJ1-4; maybe TRBD1 (6 bases). Trimming removed 3 bases from V and 0 bases from J, with 8 bases in between. The CDR3 spans 15 residues. The V gene's germline CDR1 is KGHSH and CDR2 LQKENI. The CDR3: CASSPAGATNEKLFF. CDR3 coding DNA: TGTGCCAGCTCACCGGCAGGGGCAACTAATGAAAAACTGTTTTTT.